Each of the 8 T cell receptor beta chains below was sequenced from the same sample in a study of siplizumab effects on memory and regulatory T cells. TCRdb's table, derived via immunoSEQ multiplex PCR, lists solely in-frame clones and lacks some. Of 100,000 or so clones listed, around 94% are singletons. The source material was non-Treg CD4+ T cells sorted from blood. These TCRs come from a human donor in good health.

The chain recombines TRBV5-4 with TRBJ1-3; D is perhaps TRBD1 (5 bases). Germline assignment: CDR1 SGHNT and CDR2 YYREEE (reference sequence). CDR3 length: 17 amino acids. Trimming removed 1 base from V and 9 bases from J, with 23 bases in between. This CDR3 is CASSLKWGGSGAPTIYF. Here the CDR3 DNA reads TGTGCCAGCAGCTTGAAGTGGGGAGGGAGTGGGGCACCCACCATATATTTT.

V is TRBV5-6 and J is TRBJ1-1; D uncertain. The CDR3 length is 13 residues. Deletions cut 2 bases from V and 1 base from J, with 6 bases between. The germline CDR1 and CDR2 sequences are SGHDT and YYEEEE. The CDR3 coding sequence is TGTGCCAGCAGCTTACCAGAGAACACTGAAGCTTTCTTT. It is translated as CASSLPENTEAFF.

The genes are TRBV29-1 and TRBJ1-4; D perhaps matches TRBD1 (5 bases). Germline values: CDR1 SQVTM, CDR2 ANQGSEA. The ends were cut back, 6 bases at V and 1 base at J, with 9 bases in the middle. There are 13 residues in the CDR3. The CDR3 coding sequence is TGCAGCGTCCCGACAGAAACTAATGAAAAACTGTTTTTT. Translating gives CSVPTETNEKLFF.

This chain links TRBV29-1 with TRBJ2-1; 8 nucleotides match TRBD1. Per the germline V gene, CDR1 is SQVTM and CDR2 is ANQGSEA. This CDR3 contains 14 residues. The trim removed 7 bases at V and 7 bases at J, leaving 12 bases unmatched. The CDR3 DNA follows: TGCAGCGCGTGCCGGACAGGGAATAGGAATGAGCAGTTCTTC. It is translated as CSACRTGNRNEQFF.

This chain connects TRBV29-1 to TRBJ1-1; no firm D call. CDR1 and CDR2 from the germline V gene are SQVTM and ANQGSEA. Trimming left V 5 bases short and J 3 bases short, with 7 bases between. The CDR3 runs 11 residues. CDR3 region: CSVRRDTEAFF. The CDR3 bases are TGCAGCGTTCGCCGGGACACTGAAGCTTTCTTT. Drawing the rest from reference TRBV29-1 and TRBJ1-1, the complete variable domain is SAVISQKPSRDICQRGTSLTIQCQVDSQVTMMFWYRQQPGQSLTLIATANQGSEATYESGFVIDKFPISRPNLTFSTLTVSNMSPEDSSIYLCSVRRDTEAFFGQGTRLTVV.

J is TRBJ2-1 and V is TRBV11-2, with 9 positions matching TRBD1. The germline CDR1 and CDR2 sequences are SGHAT and FQNNGV. J lost 7 bases, V lost 5 bases, and 9 bases had no gene match. The CDR3 is made up of 15 amino acids. CDR3 DNA sequence: TGTGCCAGCAGCCGAACAGGGGGCGCTGGGAATGAGCAGTTCTTC. The encoded protein is CASSRTGGAGNEQFF.

This clone was seen once. The chain employs TRBV2 and TRBJ2-3; 13 positions agree with TRBD2. This CDR3 contains 16 residues. V trimming: 6 bases; J trimming: 4 bases; junction bases outside the gene matches: 7. Per germline, CDR1 SNHLY and CDR2 FYNNEI. This chain's CDR3 is CASRVGLAGDADTQYF. As DNA, the CDR3 is TGTGCCAGCAGGGTCGGACTAGCGGGAGACGCAGATACGCAGTATTTT.

This chain uses TRBV28 with TRBJ1-3; 7 bases line up with TRBD1. Germline CDR1 reads MDHEN; CDR2 reads SYDVKM. V shed 8 bases and J 4 bases; nucleotides not matched to a gene: 11. This CDR3 contains 15 residues. The CDR3: CASSPLRGLGNTIYF. The CDR3 DNA sequence: TGTGCCAGCTCCCCATTAAGGGGGCTCGGAAACACCATATATTTT. Together with reference TRBV28 and TRBJ1-3, the CDR3 gives the full variable domain: DVKVTQSSRYLVKRTGEKVFLECVQDMDHENMFWYRQDPGLGLRLIYFSYDVKMKEKGDIPEGYSVSREKKERFSLILESASTNQTSMYLCASSPLRGLGNTIYFGEGSWLTVV.